Here is one TCR beta chain with its context. Trimming left V 1 base short and J 7 bases short, with 4 bases between. Germline V gene sequence: CDR1 SEHNR, CDR2 FQNEAQ (reference sequence). The length of the CDR3 is 11 residues. In the authors' workflow: Nucleated cell number was recorded as an estimate derived from reference gene primer amplification. This table comes from immunoSEQ multiplex PCR, and its TCRdb copy is limited to in-frame clones, with some not included. V and J calls and clone size are as listed in that table; D and trimming were resolved from the DNA. The data hold around 700,000 clones, with 80% to 90% observed a single time. This sample was included in a study of blood T cell repertoires in COVID-19. Study-wide context: Specimens from acute and convalescent COVID-19 originated in the United States, Italy and Spain. PBMCs, B-cell-depleted T cells, or T cells provided the cDNA or gDNA that made up the material.

The sequence was collected from a woman aged 18-30 years with acute or convalescent COVID-19. This sequence joins TRBV7-9 and TRBJ1-1; D not certain. Sequencing was carried out using peripheral blood. CDR3 in amino acids: CASSLGSEAFF. The CDR3 DNA reads as TGTGCCAGCAGCTTAGGCAGTGAAGCTTTCTTT.